This passage covers 14 T cell receptor beta chains from one sample sequenced in a study of PD-1 blockade in classical Hodgkin lymphoma. Exposure to brentuximab vedotin varied, and each patient had relapsed following autologous stem cell transplantation. Profiling relied on immunoSEQ multiplex PCR, and the TCRdb table lists in-frame clones only, not all of them. The sample records around 19,000 clones, roughly 89% being singletons. The material was peripheral blood mononuclear cells (PBMCs), obtained before the second cycle of nivolumab. The source of these receptors is a human donor with classical Hodgkin lymphoma.

This sequence joins TRBV6-5 and TRBJ1-5; TRBD1 aligns across 9 bases. CDR1 is MNHEY, CDR2 SVGAGI, per germline. This CDR3 has 14 residues. J lost 6 bases, V lost 6 bases, and 6 bases had no gene match. The CDR3 region has the DNA TGTGCCAGCAGCGACAGGGGGAATCGTCAGCCCCAGCATTTT. Amino acids: CASSDRGNRQPQHF.

This clone was found once. This chain links TRBV9 with TRBJ1-2; possible D gene TRBD1, 5 bases. V dropped 8 bases and J dropped 6 bases, with 20 bases sitting between them. Germline values: CDR1 SGDLS, CDR2 YYNGEE. The CDR3 is 14 amino acids. The CDR3 spells CARGPGTRRDGYTF. The CDR3 DNA sequence: TGTGCCAGGGGCCCGGGGACCCGACGGGATGGCTACACCTTC. The full variable domain, with the rest looked up from reference TRBV9 and TRBJ1-2, is DSGVTQTPKHLITATGQRVTLRCSPRSGDLSVYWYQQSLDQGLQFLIQYYNGEERAKGNILERFSAQQFPDLHSELNLSSLELGDSALYFCARGPGTRRDGYTFGSGTRLTVV.

This chain connects TRBV5-1 to TRBJ2-1; 9 nucleotides align to TRBD1. The CDR3 sequence is 14 residues long. V lost 1 base, J lost 9 bases, and 5 bases stayed unmatched. CDR1 is SGHRS, CDR2 YFSETQ, per germline. The CDR3, as DNA: TGCGCCAGCAGCTTGACAGGGGGCCTAGGTGAGCAGTTCTTC. Its protein product is CASSLTGGLGEQFF.

This sequence joins TRBV2 and TRBJ1-6, with 9 bases aligning to TRBD1. This CDR3 is 14 amino acids long. CDR1 is SNHLY, CDR2 FYNNEI, per germline. With V trimmed by 7 bases and J by 9 bases, 7 bases remained unmatched. CDR3 sequence (DNA): TGTGCCAGCACCACGGACAGGGGAATTTCACCCCTCCACTTT. It is translated as CASTTDRGISPLHF.

Note on this clone: This specimen includes other DNA sequences encoding the same CDR3. The rearrangement uses TRBV5-1 and TRBJ1-3; D gene unclear. This CDR3 spans 14 amino acids. V shed 0 bases and J shed 2 bases, with 6 bases lying between them. Germline loops: CDR1 SGHRS, CDR2 YFSETQ. CDR3 protein: CASSLEATGNTIYF. DNA for the CDR3: TGCGCCAGCAGCTTGGAAGCCACTGGAAACACCATATATTTT.

The chain employs TRBV7-9 and TRBJ2-7; perhaps D is TRBD1 or TRBD2 (5 bases each). Germline V CDR1 and CDR2: SEHNR, FQNEAQ (reference sequence). Trimming stripped 3 bases from V and 6 bases from J, with 12 bases between. The CDR3 runs to 13 residues. The CDR3 sequence is CASSFLGVSEQYF. Here the CDR3 DNA reads TGTGCCAGCAGCTTCTTGGGGGTCTCCGAGCAGTACTTC.

Comment on this clone: Different DNA sequences within this sample yield the same CDR3. The V gene is TRBV7-8, the J gene TRBJ1-5; the D is unclear. The germline V gene encodes CDR1 SGHVS and CDR2 FQNEAQ. The CDR3 has 14 residues. V was shortened by 2 bases and J by 2 bases, with 7 bases between the two germline ends. CDR3 nucleotides: TGTGCCAGCAGCTTATCCGGGGGCAATCAGCCCCAGCATTTT. It yields the protein CASSLSGGNQPQHF.

This clone has a single count. V gene TRBV9 combines with J gene TRBJ2-5, with 7 positions matching TRBD1. The germline CDR1 and CDR2 sequences are SGDLS and YYNGEE. The trim removed 2 bases at V and 2 bases at J, leaving 6 bases unmatched. The CDR3 consists of 15 residues. The DNA for the CDR3 is TGTGCCAGCAGCGTGGGGACAGTATCACAAGAGACCCAGTACTTC. This codes for CASSVGTVSQETQYF.

J is TRBJ2-7 and V is TRBV11-2; perhaps TRBD2 as D (5 bases). The germline V and J ends were trimmed by 5 bases and 3 bases, with 17 bases remaining between them. The CDR3 spans 15 residues. Germline V gene sequence: CDR1 SGHAT, CDR2 FQNNGV. CDR3 DNA sequence: TGTGCCAGCAGCCAACCCGGACCCCGGGGCTACGAGCAGTACTTC. This gives the protein CASSQPGPRGYEQYF.

V is TRBV9 and J is TRBJ1-6; D gene uncertain. Germline CDR1 reads SGDLS; CDR2 reads YYNGEE. The length of the CDR3 is 15 residues. V was clipped by 0 bases and J by 9 bases, with 13 bases between them. The CDR3 region is CASSVEEGYLSPLHF. The CDR3 DNA follows: TGTGCCAGCAGCGTAGAGGAGGGATACCTTTCACCCCTCCACTTT.

This clone was counted a few times. The chain links TRBV7-9 to TRBJ1-4, with D possibly being TRBD1 (5 bases). The CDR3 consists of 15 residues. Germline CDR1 is SEHNR and CDR2 is FQNEAQ (reference sequence). The V end was cut by 3 bases, the J end by 4 bases, with 12 bases between. The chain's CDR3 is CASSLERGVNEKLFF. The CDR3 DNA sequence: TGTGCCAGCAGCTTGGAAAGGGGAGTTAATGAAAAACTGTTTTTT.

This chain joins TRBV5-1 and TRBJ2-5; TRBD1 matches 7 bases. The junction had 1 base not matched to a gene; V was cut back by 2 bases and J by 0 bases. The V gene's germline CDR1 is SGHRS and CDR2 YFSETQ. CDR3 size: 14 residues. The CDR3 DNA reads TGCGCCAGCAGCTTTGGACAGGACCAAGAGACCCAGTACTTC. Translation: CASSFGQDQETQYF.

This clone was picked up a small number of times. The J gene is TRBJ2-7, the V gene TRBV7-8; D not resolved. This CDR3 has 13 residues. Trimming removed 1 base from V and 0 bases from J, with 4 bases in between. Germline CDR1 SGHVS, CDR2 FQNEAQ. As DNA, the CDR3 is TGTGCCAGCAGCTTAGGGGTCTCCTACGAGCAGTACTTC. Residues: CASSLGVSYEQYF.

This clone was seen a single time. This sequence joins TRBV7-9 and TRBJ2-3; 10 positions agree with TRBD2. The CDR3 runs to 16 residues. V gave up 3 bases and J gave up 8 bases; unmatched junction bases: 11. Per the germline V gene, CDR1 is SEHNR and CDR2 is FQNEAQ (reference sequence). The CDR3 reads CASSFYLAGAQGTQYF. The DNA for the CDR3 is TGTGCCAGCAGCTTTTACCTAGCGGGGGCGCAGGGTACGCAGTATTTT.